One T cell receptor beta chain is described in this entry. Its cognate antigen has yet to be identified. Base qualities are not provided; no much larger clone lies one nucleotide away. Trimming takes 2 bases off V and 7 bases off J; junction bases not matched to a gene: 4. The CDR3 spans 13 residues, from the cysteine through the phenylalanine. Kept here is only the CDR3 DNA, which spans 39 bases and is read in frame from base 1. CDR1 SGHTA and CDR2 FQGTGA were looked up in the germline V gene. The data originate from a study of OX40 agonist ivuxolimab in advanced cancers. Regarding the complete study: Ivuxolimab was a fully human IgG2 agonistic monoclonal antibody targeting the costimulatory receptor OX40 (CD134). Patients were allowed to have had prior anti-PD-1, anti-PD-L1 or anti-CTLA-4 therapy, and around 40% of the dose-escalation patients had previously received checkpoint inhibitors. The dose-escalation cohort was about 87% male with a mean age of about 58 years, ranging from roughly 20 to 80. Partial responses occurred in three dose-escalation patients, of whom one had hepatocellular carcinoma and two had cutaneous melanoma. Peripheral TCRbeta sequencing aimed to test whether ivuxolimab altered TCR sequence diversity and caused clonal T-cell expansion. Among the 52 dose-escalation patients, about 20 had hepatocellular carcinoma, about 15 melanoma, 9 renal cell carcinoma and 9 head and neck cancer. Intravenous ivuxolimab was administered to patients every 2 weeks at six dose levels: 0.01, 0.1, 0.3, 1.5, 3 and 10 mg/kg. The paper covers the monotherapy dose-escalation part of the phase I ivuxolimab trial, which included N of about 56 patients. Summary of the overall study and its limitations: Low levels of normalized T-cell clonal expansion were also seen in some nonresponding patients. Antigen specificity was not determined for the clonally expanded peripheral T cells. After ivuxolimab, more expanded clones were found on average in CD8+ T cells than in CD4+ T cells. In partial responders in the 0.1-3.0 mg/kg groups, normalized peripheral clonal expansion was found to be among the lowest, especially among CD8+ T cells. At doses of 0.1 to 3.0 mg/kg, clonal expansion of both CD4+ and CD8+ blood T cells was observed from baseline to week 6.

Genomic DNA was isolated from the sorted cells so that the TCRbeta CDR3 region could be sequenced. The immunoSEQ Assay was used for sequencing of TCRbeta CDR3 regions. TCRdb limited this immuneACCESS table to in-frame rearrangements with V and J called. A share of clones is missing; checked studies link under half to unresolved V genes, and the rest is unexplained. A total of roughly 50,000 clones appear in this sample, over 70% of them only once. In total, the top ten clones hold 9.5% to 15% of the sample. The trial excluded patients who had a history of autoimmune disease or were on systemic immunosuppression. Peripheral blood for TCR sequencing was drawn from every dose cohort at baseline, at cycle 4 day 1 and at cycle 7 day 1. Samples were obtained from an open-label, multicenter, first-in-human phase I dose-escalation trial of ivuxolimab. Adults with locally advanced or metastatic melanoma, renal cell carcinoma, hepatocellular carcinoma or head and neck squamous cell carcinoma were enrolled in the trial. CD4+ and CD8+ T cells were sorted separately from peripheral blood before TCR sequencing.

The starting material was CD4+ or CD8+ T cells sorted from blood, obtained in a trial of the OX40 agonist ivuxolimab. The chain uses TRBV7-3 and TRBJ1-1; 7 bases in the middle match TRBD1. The origin of this receptor is an adult with an advanced solid tumor such as melanoma, head and neck, liver or kidney cancer. In nucleotides, the sequence is TGTGCCAGCAGCTTAGAGGGGGCTGATGAAGCTTTCTTT. It codes for CASSLEGADEAFF. With all but the CDR3 taken from the reference TRBV7-3 and TRBJ1-1 genes, the full variable domain is: GAGVSQTPSNKVTEKGKYVELRCDPISGHTALYWYRQSLGQGPEFLIYFQGTGAADDSGLPNDRFFAVRPEGSVSTLKIQRTERGDSAVYLCASSLEGADEAFFGQGTRLTVV.